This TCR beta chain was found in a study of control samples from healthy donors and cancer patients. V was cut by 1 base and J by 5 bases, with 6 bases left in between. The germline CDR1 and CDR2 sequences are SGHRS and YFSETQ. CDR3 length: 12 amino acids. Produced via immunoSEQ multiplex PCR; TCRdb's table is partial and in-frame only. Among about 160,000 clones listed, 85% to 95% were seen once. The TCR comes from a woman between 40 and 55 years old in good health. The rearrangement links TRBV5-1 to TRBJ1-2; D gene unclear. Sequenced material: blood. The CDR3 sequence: CASSLRGYGYTF. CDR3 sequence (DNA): TGCGCCAGCAGCTTGCGCGGGTATGGCTACACCTTC.